The following is a T cell receptor (beta chain) sequence with its context. As yet, its antigen is unknown. This sample was taken from a study of T cell responses to AZD1222 COVID-19 vaccine. Findings of the study overall: Distributed over spike, vaccine-associated CD4 TCRs predominated at 160-218 and 743-854. It should be noted that donors were predominantly white British and more often female, and clonal diversity was possibly underestimated.

The germline gives CDR1 MDHEN, CDR2 SYDVKM. Trimming cost V 5 bases and J 2 bases, with 8 bases left between them. CDR3 size: 13 residues. Profiled with immunoSEQ multiplex PCR; TCRdb holds only in-frame clones, not every one. The sample has approximately 150,000 clones, roughly 90% seen once. The chain uses TRBV28 and TRBJ2-3; D call uncertain. The sequencing here drew on peripheral blood, taken on day 0 of AZD1222 vaccination. This receptor was identified in an adult in good health. CDR3 region: CASSRSVTDTQYF. In nucleotides, the CDR3 is TGTGCCAGCAGTAGGAGCGTCACAGATACGCAGTATTTT.